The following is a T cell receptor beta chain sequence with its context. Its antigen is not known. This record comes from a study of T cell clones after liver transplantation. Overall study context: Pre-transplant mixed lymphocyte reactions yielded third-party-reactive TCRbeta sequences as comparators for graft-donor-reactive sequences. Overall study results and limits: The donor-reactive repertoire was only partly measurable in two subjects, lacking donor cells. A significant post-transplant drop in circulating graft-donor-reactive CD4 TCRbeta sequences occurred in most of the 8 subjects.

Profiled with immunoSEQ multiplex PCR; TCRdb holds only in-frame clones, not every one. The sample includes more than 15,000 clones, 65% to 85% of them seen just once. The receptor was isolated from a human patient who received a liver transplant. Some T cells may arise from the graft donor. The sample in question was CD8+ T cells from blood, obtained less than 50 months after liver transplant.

The CDR3 nucleotides are TGCGCCAGCAGCCAACCGGGACGCCGGGATGAGCAGTTCTTC. Its protein is CASSQPGRRDEQFF. The V gene is TRBV4-3, the J gene TRBJ2-1, with D perhaps given as TRBD1 or TRBD2 (5 bases each). Trimming left V 2 bases short and J 8 bases short, with 13 bases between. Per germline, CDR1 LGHNA and CDR2 YSLEER. This CDR3 is 14 amino acids long.